A selection of T cell receptor beta chains follows, all from one sample in a study of T-cell memory formation after mild COVID-19. TCRdb itself ran the 5' RACE reads through MiXCR, one entry per CDR3 protein. This table has about 290,000 distinct CDR3 sequences, roughly 15% appearing once. The sequencing sample was made of PBMCs or a T cell subset sorted from them (not recorded which). The origin of the receptors is a man younger than 30 who had mild COVID-19 (a few samples of this study predate the infection). Cell type and time point are not known. Both conserved end residues are part of each CDR3. Fields, in order: V gene, clone size, J gene, D gene, CDR3 DNA, CDR3 protein. D genes are given only for firm matches. Clone size is shown for a subset of rows, as once, few, many or a class of expanded clone.

v_call: TRBV5-4; clone_size: few; j_call: TRBJ1-1; d_call: -; cdr3_nt: TGTGCCAGCAGCTTGTCCTCCGCAGGGTCGACTGAAGCTTTCTTT; cdr3_aa: CASSLSSAGSTEAFF
v_call: TRBV2; clone_size: many; j_call: TRBJ2-3; d_call: TRBD2; cdr3_nt: TGTGCCAGCAGTCGGCCTAGCGGAGGCACAGATACGCAGTATTTT; cdr3_aa: CASSRPSGGTDTQYF
v_call: TRBV27; clone_size: once; j_call: TRBJ1-1; d_call: -; cdr3_nt: TGTGCCAGCAGTCCTCCTTGGGAGGATGGGGAAGCTTTCTTT; cdr3_aa: CASSPPWEDGEAFF
v_call: TRBV15; clone_size: -; j_call: TRBJ1-4; d_call: -; cdr3_nt: TGTGCCACCAGCAGAGGGGGACGAGTTGAAAAACTGTTTTTT; cdr3_aa: CATSRGGRVEKLFF
v_call: TRBV10-2; clone_size: few; j_call: TRBJ2-4; d_call: TRBD2; cdr3_nt: TGCGCCAGCAGTACTAGCGGGGATCGGTTGTACTTC; cdr3_aa: CASSTSGDRLYF
v_call: TRBV5-1; clone_size: -; j_call: TRBJ2-5; d_call: TRBD2; cdr3_nt: TGCGCCAGCAGCTCCTCCGGGACTACACAAGAGACCCAGTACTTC; cdr3_aa: CASSSSGTTQETQYF
v_call: TRBV5-1; clone_size: -; j_call: TRBJ2-2; d_call: TRBD1; cdr3_nt: TGCGCCAGCAGCTTGTGGGGACAGGGGAACACCGGGGAGCTGTTTTTT; cdr3_aa: CASSLWGQGNTGELFF
v_call: TRBV5-1; clone_size: once; j_call: TRBJ1-5; d_call: -; cdr3_nt: TGCGCCAGCAGCGGGACACCTAGGCGTCTTCAGCTCCAGCATTTT; cdr3_aa: CASSGTPRRLQLQHF
v_call: TRBV10-3; clone_size: -; j_call: TRBJ2-5; d_call: -; cdr3_nt: TGTGCCATCCTTGGAGAGCAAGAGACCCAGTACTTC; cdr3_aa: CAILGEQETQYF
v_call: TRBV12-3/TRBV12-4; clone_size: -; j_call: TRBJ1-4; d_call: -; cdr3_nt: TGTGCCAGCAGACTCTCGGGGGCTAATGAAAAACTGTTTTTT; cdr3_aa: CASRLSGANEKLFF
v_call: TRBV5-1; clone_size: -; j_call: TRBJ2-1; d_call: -; cdr3_nt: TGCGCCAGCAGCTTGGAGGGACTCTCCTCTAATGAGCAGTTCTTC; cdr3_aa: CASSLEGLSSNEQFF
v_call: TRBV6-6; clone_size: -; j_call: TRBJ1-5; d_call: -; cdr3_nt: TGTGCCAGCAGTTCGATGGACGGCTTAAATCAGCCCCAGCATTTT; cdr3_aa: CASSSMDGLNQPQHF
v_call: TRBV7-8; clone_size: -; j_call: TRBJ2-5; d_call: TRBD1; cdr3_nt: TGTGCCAGCAGCCCGAAGAGGGACAGGGGGAAGGAGACCCAGTACTTC; cdr3_aa: CASSPKRDRGKETQYF
v_call: TRBV5-1; clone_size: few; j_call: TRBJ1-1; d_call: -; cdr3_nt: TGCGCCAGCAGCTTCAACCATGAGCCGACTGAAGCTTTCTTT; cdr3_aa: CASSFNHEPTEAFF
v_call: TRBV29-1; clone_size: -; j_call: TRBJ2-1; d_call: -; cdr3_nt: TGCAGCGTTGGGGTTGGGGGATCCTACAATGAGCAGTTCTTC; cdr3_aa: CSVGVGGSYNEQFF
v_call: TRBV5-1; clone_size: -; j_call: TRBJ2-5; d_call: TRBD2; cdr3_nt: TGCGCCAGCAGTCAACAAACTAGCGGTGAGACCCAGTACTTC; cdr3_aa: CASSQQTSGETQYF
v_call: TRBV7-9; clone_size: many; j_call: TRBJ2-1; d_call: -; cdr3_nt: TGTGCCAGCAGCTTAGAGCCCTCGTACAATGAGCAGTTCTTC; cdr3_aa: CASSLEPSYNEQFF
v_call: TRBV6-5; clone_size: -; j_call: TRBJ1-1; d_call: -; cdr3_nt: TGTGCCAGCAGTTACTCTCAGGGGTGGACTGAAGCTTTCTTT; cdr3_aa: CASSYSQGWTEAFF
v_call: TRBV6-2/TRBV6-3; clone_size: -; j_call: TRBJ1-2; d_call: -; cdr3_nt: TGTGCCAGCAGTTACGACAGTATGTCCTATGGCTACACCTTC; cdr3_aa: CASSYDSMSYGYTF
v_call: TRBV20-1; clone_size: -; j_call: TRBJ2-3; d_call: TRBD2; cdr3_nt: TGCAGTGCTAGGCTAGCGGCGGCGGATACGCAGTATTTT; cdr3_aa: CSARLAAADTQYF
v_call: TRBV5-5; clone_size: many; j_call: TRBJ2-5; d_call: TRBD2; cdr3_nt: TGTGCCAGCAGCCAGGGACTAGCGGTAGGAGAGACCCAGTACTTC; cdr3_aa: CASSQGLAVGETQYF
v_call: TRBV7-2; clone_size: -; j_call: TRBJ2-1; d_call: -; cdr3_nt: TGTGCCAGCAGCTTATTGGGCGCGAGTGAGATTTACAATGAGCAGTTCTTC; cdr3_aa: CASSLLGASEIYNEQFF
v_call: TRBV5-1; clone_size: -; j_call: TRBJ2-3; d_call: -; cdr3_nt: TGCGCCAGCAGCCCGCTGGACGCCCAGGGTTTTTTTGTGACAGATACGCAGTATTTT; cdr3_aa: CASSPLDAQGFFVTDTQYF
v_call: TRBV7-6; clone_size: -; j_call: TRBJ2-5; d_call: -; cdr3_nt: TGTGCCAGCAGCCTGATACGTCAAGAGACCCAGTACTTC; cdr3_aa: CASSLIRQETQYF
v_call: TRBV28; clone_size: few; j_call: TRBJ1-5; d_call: -; cdr3_nt: TGTGCCAGCAGTTTGGAGGGTCAACAGCCCCAGCATTTT; cdr3_aa: CASSLEGQQPQHF
v_call: TRBV5-1; clone_size: -; j_call: TRBJ2-7; d_call: -; cdr3_nt: TGCGCCAGCAGCTTACCAGCAGAATACGAGCAGTACTTC; cdr3_aa: CASSLPAEYEQYF
v_call: TRBV6-5; clone_size: -; j_call: TRBJ2-3; d_call: TRBD2; cdr3_nt: TGTGCCAGCAGTCGCGTGGGACTAGCGGGGGGTCTAGGCACAGATACGCAGTATTTT; cdr3_aa: CASSRVGLAGGLGTDTQYF
v_call: TRBV4-1; clone_size: few; j_call: TRBJ1-5; d_call: -; cdr3_nt: TGCGCCAGCAGCCAAGATGGGGGCGGTAGCAATCAGCCCCAGCATTTT; cdr3_aa: CASSQDGGGSNQPQHF
v_call: TRBV20-1; clone_size: -; j_call: TRBJ1-1; d_call: -; cdr3_nt: TGCAGTGCTAGTCACAGGGAATCGAACACTGAAGCTTTCTTT; cdr3_aa: CSASHRESNTEAFF
v_call: TRBV10-3; clone_size: -; j_call: TRBJ2-1; d_call: TRBD2; cdr3_nt: TGTGCCATCAGTGGCCCCCCCCAGCGGGGGGCGAGCTCCTACAATGAGCAGTTCTTC; cdr3_aa: CAISGPPQRGASSYNEQFF
v_call: TRBV3-1; clone_size: few; j_call: TRBJ1-5; d_call: TRBD1; cdr3_nt: TGTGCCAGCAGCCAAGGGGACAGAGACCAGCATTTT; cdr3_aa: CASSQGDRDQHF
v_call: TRBV20-1; clone_size: -; j_call: TRBJ1-1; d_call: TRBD1; cdr3_nt: TGCAGTGCTAAGGTCGAAACAGGGGACCTGAACACTGAAGCTTTCTTT; cdr3_aa: CSAKVETGDLNTEAFF
v_call: TRBV6-5; clone_size: few; j_call: TRBJ1-1; d_call: -; cdr3_nt: TGTGCCAGCACCGCGGGACCTAGGTACACTGAAGCTTTCTTT; cdr3_aa: CASTAGPRYTEAFF
v_call: TRBV27; clone_size: -; j_call: TRBJ2-1; d_call: -; cdr3_nt: TGTGCCAGCAGCCGGGGCGGAATTGGCGACAATGAGCAGTTCTTC; cdr3_aa: CASSRGGIGDNEQFF
v_call: TRBV4-1; clone_size: few; j_call: TRBJ2-5; d_call: -; cdr3_nt: TGCGCCAGCAGCCAAGGGCACGGGGAACTTCAAGAGACCCAGTACTTC; cdr3_aa: CASSQGHGELQETQYF
v_call: TRBV3-1; clone_size: many; j_call: TRBJ2-1; d_call: TRBD2; cdr3_nt: TGTGCCAGCAGCCAGGCCGGCAGCGGGGGCTCCTACAATGAGCAGTTCTTC; cdr3_aa: CASSQAGSGGSYNEQFF
v_call: TRBV18; clone_size: few; j_call: TRBJ2-7; d_call: -; cdr3_nt: TGTGCCAGCTCACTGGACATCAGGGGTGGCTACGAGCAGTACTTC; cdr3_aa: CASSLDIRGGYEQYF
v_call: TRBV10-3; clone_size: few; j_call: TRBJ1-1; d_call: -; cdr3_nt: TGTGCCATCAGTGATAGGACCGAGAACACTGAAGCTTTCTTT; cdr3_aa: CAISDRTENTEAFF
v_call: TRBV20-1; clone_size: -; j_call: TRBJ2-5; d_call: TRBD2; cdr3_nt: TGCAGTGCTGGCCTGGCGGGGGGGGCCCAAGAGACCCAGTACTTC; cdr3_aa: CSAGLAGGAQETQYF
v_call: TRBV6-6; clone_size: few; j_call: TRBJ1-3; d_call: -; cdr3_nt: TGTGCCAGCAGCTTTACACTCGGGACTGGAAACACCATATATTTT; cdr3_aa: CASSFTLGTGNTIYF
v_call: TRBV30; clone_size: -; j_call: TRBJ1-1; d_call: -; cdr3_nt: TGTGCCTGGAGTGTACAGGAGGCAGCTTTCTTT; cdr3_aa: CAWSVQEAAFF
v_call: TRBV2; clone_size: few; j_call: TRBJ2-3; d_call: -; cdr3_nt: TGTGCCAGCAGTGAAGTAGGAGGGGGGGGCGCAGATACGCAGTATTTT; cdr3_aa: CASSEVGGGGADTQYF
v_call: TRBV20-1; clone_size: many; j_call: TRBJ2-5; d_call: -; cdr3_nt: TGCAGTGCTAAGGGACCTGGGGAGACCCAGTACTTC; cdr3_aa: CSAKGPGETQYF
v_call: TRBV28; clone_size: -; j_call: TRBJ1-5; d_call: -; cdr3_nt: TGTGCCAGCAGTTTTGGGCAGGGGATCAAACGCAATCAGCCCCAGCATTTT; cdr3_aa: CASSFGQGIKRNQPQHF
v_call: TRBV6-5; clone_size: few; j_call: TRBJ2-3; d_call: TRBD1; cdr3_nt: TGTGCCAGCAGTAAAACAGGGGGCCTGACAGATACGCAGTATTTT; cdr3_aa: CASSKTGGLTDTQYF
v_call: TRBV2; clone_size: -; j_call: TRBJ2-3; d_call: -; cdr3_nt: TGTGCCAGCAGTGCAGCGACAGGCACAGATACGCAGTATTTT; cdr3_aa: CASSAATGTDTQYF
v_call: TRBV20-1; clone_size: many; j_call: TRBJ2-1; d_call: -; cdr3_nt: TGCAGTGCTGGGGCGGAAGGGAGCTCCTACAATGAGCAGTTCTTC; cdr3_aa: CSAGAEGSSYNEQFF
v_call: TRBV12-3/TRBV12-4; clone_size: -; j_call: TRBJ2-5; d_call: -; cdr3_nt: TGTGCCAGCAGTTCTTACACCGAAGAGACCCAGTACTTC; cdr3_aa: CASSSYTEETQYF
v_call: TRBV5-1; clone_size: many; j_call: TRBJ2-1; d_call: TRBD1; cdr3_nt: TGCGCCACCCGGACCTCGCCGGACAGGGCCGGTGAGCAGTTCTTC; cdr3_aa: CATRTSPDRAGEQFF
v_call: TRBV3-1; clone_size: few; j_call: TRBJ1-1; d_call: TRBD1; cdr3_nt: TGTGCCAGCAGCCCCTCCCAGGGGGCGGCGGCTTTCTTT; cdr3_aa: CASSPSQGAAAFF
v_call: TRBV7-9; clone_size: many; j_call: TRBJ2-5; d_call: TRBD1; cdr3_nt: TGTGCCAGCAGCTCGTTCGGGACAGGGGCGAGAGAGACCCAGTACTTC; cdr3_aa: CASSSFGTGARETQYF
v_call: TRBV11-2; clone_size: few; j_call: TRBJ2-3; d_call: -; cdr3_nt: TGTGCCAGCAGCGTACTAGAGCTGGATACGCAGTATTTT; cdr3_aa: CASSVLELDTQYF
v_call: TRBV6-5; clone_size: few; j_call: TRBJ1-5; d_call: -; cdr3_nt: TGTGCCAGCAGTTACTCATTTAATCAGCCCCAGCATTTT; cdr3_aa: CASSYSFNQPQHF
v_call: TRBV20-1; clone_size: -; j_call: TRBJ1-1; d_call: -; cdr3_nt: TGCAGTGCTAGAGATGAGGAGGAAGCTTTCTTT; cdr3_aa: CSARDEEEAFF
v_call: TRBV18; clone_size: few; j_call: TRBJ2-3; d_call: TRBD2; cdr3_nt: TGTGCCAGCTCACGACGGGGGGGGTCAGATACGCAGTATTTT; cdr3_aa: CASSRRGGSDTQYF